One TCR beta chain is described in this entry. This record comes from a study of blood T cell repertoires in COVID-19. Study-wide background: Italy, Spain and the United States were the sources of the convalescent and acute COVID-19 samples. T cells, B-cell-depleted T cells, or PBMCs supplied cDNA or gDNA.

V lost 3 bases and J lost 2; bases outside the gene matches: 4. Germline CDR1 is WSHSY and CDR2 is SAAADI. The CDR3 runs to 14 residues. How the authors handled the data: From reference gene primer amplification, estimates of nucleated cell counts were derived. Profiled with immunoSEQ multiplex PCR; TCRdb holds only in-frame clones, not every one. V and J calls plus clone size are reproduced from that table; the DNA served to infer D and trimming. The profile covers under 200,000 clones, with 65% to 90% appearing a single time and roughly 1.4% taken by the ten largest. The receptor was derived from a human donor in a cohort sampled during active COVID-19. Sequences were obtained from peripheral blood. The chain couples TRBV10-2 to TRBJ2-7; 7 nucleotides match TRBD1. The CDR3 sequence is CASSEGGAPYEQYF. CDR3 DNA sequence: TGCGCCAGCAGTGAAGGGGGCGCGCCCTACGAGCAGTACTTC.